Each of the 15 T cell receptor beta chains below was sequenced from the same sample in a study of blood T cell repertoires in COVID-19. This table comes from immunoSEQ multiplex PCR, and its TCRdb copy is limited to in-frame clones, with some not included. The sample consists of 130,000 to 150,000 clones, about 80% of them appearing once. Sample: peripheral blood. The origin of the receptors is a woman aged 80 or over with acute or convalescent COVID-19.

Turning to this clone: Sequence at one end of the junction differs from germline and may be a read error. This sequence joins TRBV2 and TRBJ2-7; TRBD2 matches at 10 bases. Germline V gene data show CDR1 as SNHLY and CDR2 as FYNNEI. This CDR3 is 14 amino acids long. The CDR3 region has the DNA TGTGCCAGCAGGGAAGCGGGGGGGCCATACGAGCAGTACTTC. It encodes CASREAGGPYEQYF.

The chain is built from TRBV6-5 and TRBJ1-3; maybe TRBD1 (5 bases). Germline CDR1 is MNHEY and CDR2 is SVGAGI. Trimming removed 0 bases from V and 4 bases from J, with 13 bases in between. The CDR3 has 16 residues. For the CDR3, the DNA is TGTGCCAGCAGTTACTCGTACGGCCCAGGGGGAAACACCATATATTTT. Translated: CASSYSYGPGGNTIYF.

V and J are TRBV4-2 and TRBJ2-5; possible D gene TRBD2, 6 bases. Germline-derived CDR1 and CDR2 are LGHNA and YNFKEQ. Trimming stripped 0 bases from V and 5 bases from J, with 16 bases between. The CDR3 sequence is 16 residues long. CDR3 sequence reads: CASSQDQLEGSETQYF. CDR3 nucleotides: TGTGCCAGCAGCCAAGATCAGCTGGAGGGATCGGAGACCCAGTACTTC.

The CDR3 region has the DNA TGTGCCAGCTCACCAGCAGAAGACTATGGCTACACCTTC. Protein product: CASSPAEDYGYTF. V usage is TRBV18 and J usage is TRBJ1-2; D gene unclear. The V end lost 2 bases, the J end lost 3 bases, and 7 bases lay between the germline ends. The germline gives CDR1 KGHSH, CDR2 LQKENI. The CDR3 is 13 amino acids.

This clone has a handful of counts. The chain employs TRBV10-3 and TRBJ1-2, with D unresolved. Trimming stripped 6 bases from V and 6 bases from J, with 17 bases between. This CDR3 spans 14 amino acids. CDR1 and CDR2 (germline): ENHRY, SYGVKD. CDR3: CAIRDLSGADGYTF. The CDR3 DNA reads TGTGCCATCAGAGACCTCAGCGGTGCGGATGGCTACACCTTC.

This clone was observed a single time. The V and J genes are TRBV3-1 (or the pseudogene TRBV3-2) and TRBJ2-5, with TRBD2 matching over 8 bases. Losses at the gene ends were 1 base for V and 4 bases for J; bases not matched to a gene: 2. The CDR3 is made up of 14 amino acids. Germline CDR1 and CDR2: LGHDT and YNNKEL (reference sequence). The CDR3, as DNA: TGTGCCAGCAGCCAAGTTAGCGGGGCAGAGACCCAGTACTTC. It is translated as CASSQVSGAETQYF.

The genes are TRBV3-1 (or the pseudogene TRBV3-2) and TRBJ1-1; D call uncertain. This CDR3 comprises 14 residues. Trimming cost V 1 base and J 1 base, with 7 bases left between them. CDR1 LGHDT and CDR2 YNNKEL come from the germline V gene (reference sequence). CDR3: CASSQVAWNTEAFF. In DNA, the CDR3 is TGTGCCAGCAGCCAAGTCGCGTGGAACACTGAAGCTTTCTTT.

The V and J genes are TRBV5-4 and TRBJ1-2, with a weak D call TRBD1 (6 bases). The CDR3 consists of 17 residues. From germline, CDR1 is SGHNT and CDR2 YYREEE (reference sequence). Trimming shortened V by 3 bases and J by 1 base, and 19 bases separated the two germline ends. The CDR3 DNA follows: TGTGCCAGCAGCTCTGGACAGCAGAGAGTGGTTAACTATGGCTACACCTTC. Its protein is CASSSGQQRVVNYGYTF. Based on the CDR3 plus reference TRBV5-4 and TRBJ1-2, the full variable domain is ETGVTQSPTHLIKTRGQQVTLRCSSQSGHNTVSWYQQALGQGPQFIFQYYREEENGRGNFPPRFSGLQFPNYSSELNVNALELDDSALYLCASSSGQQRVVNYGYTFGSGTRLTVV.

The gene calls are TRBV19 and TRBJ1-5, with 7 bases aligning to TRBD1. The CDR3 has 16 residues. The germline CDR1 and CDR2 sequences are LNHDA and SQIVND (reference sequence). The ends lost 4 bases at V and 2 bases at J; junction bases unmatched: 8. The CDR3 is CASSTTRQGRNQPQHF. In DNA form, the CDR3 reads TGTGCCAGTAGTACAACACGACAGGGACGCAATCAGCCCCAGCATTTT. The variable domain in full, with the rest retrieved from reference TRBV19 and TRBJ1-5, is DGGITQSPKYLFRKEGQNVTLSCEQNLNHDAMYWYRQDPGQGLRLIYYSQIVNDFQKGDIAEGYSVSREKKESFPLTVTSAQKNPTAFYLCASSTTRQGRNQPQHFGDGTRLSIL.

This clone was seen a few times. The chain is built from TRBV2 and TRBJ1-5; D may be TRBD1 (6 bases). Germline V gives CDR1 SNHLY, CDR2 FYNNEI. Trimming cost V 7 bases and J 0 bases, with 10 bases left between them. CDR3 length: 14 residues. In DNA form, the CDR3 reads TGTGCCAGCATGGGGGCGGTTAGCAATCAGCCCCAGCATTTT. Amino acids: CASMGAVSNQPQHF.

The V and J genes are TRBV4-3 and TRBJ2-3; D is uncertain. The CDR3 length is 13 residues. Germline loops: CDR1 LGHNA, CDR2 YSLEER. The V gene lost 1 base and the J gene lost 4 bases, with 6 bases spanning the gap. Here the CDR3 DNA reads TGCGCCAGCAGCCAAGGGCCGCCAGATACGCAGTATTTT. This codes for CASSQGPPDTQYF.

The V gene is TRBV5-1, the J gene TRBJ1-2, with D unclear. Looked up from germline, CDR1 is SGHRS and CDR2 is YFSETQ. The CDR3 extends over 14 amino acids. V was clipped by 3 bases and J by 4 bases, with 13 bases between them. In DNA, the CDR3 is TGCGCCAGCAGCTCTGACTTTATCGCCTATGGCTACACCTTC. Its protein is CASSSDFIAYGYTF.

With respect to this clone: Sequence at one end of the junction differs from germline and may be a read error. The J gene is TRBJ2-7, the V gene TRBV3-1 (or the pseudogene TRBV3-2), with D tentatively TRBD1 (6 bases). The germline V gene encodes CDR1 LGHDT and CDR2 YNNKEL (reference sequence). CDR3 length equals 11 residues. Here the CDR3 reads CASSHNRERYF. DNA of the CDR3: TGTGCCAGCAGCCACAACAGGGAGCGGTACTTC.

The chain couples TRBV6-5 to TRBJ1-1; D is unresolved. The V end lost 0 bases, the J end lost 1 base, and 6 bases lay between the germline ends. CDR1 and CDR2 (germline): MNHEY, SVGAGI. The CDR3 runs 14 residues. Written as DNA, the CDR3 is TGTGCCAGCAGTTACTCGCGGCCGAACACTGAAGCTTTCTTT. As protein: CASSYSRPNTEAFF.

The chain links TRBV13 to TRBJ2-5, with D maybe TRBD2 (5 bases). The CDR3 loop spans 15 amino acids. V was trimmed by 0 bases and J by 4 bases, leaving 12 bases between them. Germline V gives CDR1 PRHDT, CDR2 FYEKMQ (reference sequence). DNA for the CDR3: TGTGCCAGCAGCTTAGGAGGTCTGGAGGCAGAGACCCAGTACTTC. Protein sequence: CASSLGGLEAETQYF.